The rows below give T cell receptor beta chains drawn from one sample of a study of blood T cells in healthy people across ages. TCRdb ran MiXCR on the 5' RACE reads and lists one entry per CDR3 protein. Of about 580,000 distinct CDR3 sequences listed, roughly 48% were seen once; the top ten hold under 30%. Material: blood. These TCRs come from a man older than 75 in good health. CDR3s include the opening cysteine and the closing phenylalanine or tryptophan. A D gene is named only where the DNA matches it firmly.

d_gene	j_gene	v_gene	CDR3aa
.	TRBJ2-5	TRBV20-1	CSARGDFPQETQYF
.	TRBJ2-1	TRBV7-3	CASSSQADSYNEQFF
.	TRBJ2-5	TRBV7-8	CASSLIQGETQYF
.	TRBJ1-1	TRBV7-2	CASSTGLRRTEAFF
TRBD1	TRBJ2-7	TRBV4-2	CASSPGQGGYEQYF
TRBD2	TRBJ2-3	TRBV20-1	CSASYRLASSTDTQYF
.	TRBJ1-1	TRBV21-1	CASKRDRGLNTEAFF
TRBD1	TRBJ1-5	TRBV29-1	CSVGTGVGNQPQHF
.	TRBJ1-2	TRBV7-9	CASSLGQSGYGYTF
.	TRBJ2-1	TRBV12-3/TRBV12-4	CASSSRVGGNNEQFF
TRBD2	TRBJ2-7	TRBV7-2	CASSPGVGAGITYEQYF
.	TRBJ2-3	TRBV11-1	CASSSSRGSDTDTQYF
.	TRBJ1-2	TRBV6-5	CASSLSAIENYGYTF
.	TRBJ2-7	TRBV20-1	CSAQAGYEQYF
.	TRBJ2-3	TRBV5-1	CASSLGQGRTDTQYF
.	TRBJ2-1	TRBV9	CASSVGLRRGGGHEQFF
TRBD2	TRBJ2-3	TRBV19	CASSITSGRYLDTQYF
TRBD2	TRBJ2-1	TRBV28	CASRSSLAENYNEQFF
.	TRBJ1-2	TRBV3-1	CASSPYSIFDYGYTF
.	.	TRBV11-2	CASSSRSRVGEQYF
TRBD1	TRBJ2-6	TRBV29-1	CSVEERFRGSFSGANVLTF
.	TRBJ2-7	TRBV7-2	CASSLARDSYEQYF
.	TRBJ2-7	TRBV20-1	CSATRETYEQYF
.	.	TRBV7-9	CASSFDGREYEQYF
TRBD1	TRBJ2-3	TRBV20-1	CSARDIDRGLDTQYF
.	TRBJ2-7	TRBV3-1	CASSQGNVPREQYF
TRBD2	TRBJ2-4	TRBV12-3/TRBV12-4	CASSWGTSGSKNIQYF
.	TRBJ2-7	TRBV7-9	CASSLVGDGEQYF
TRBD2	TRBJ2-3	TRBV6-6	CASRLAGGLDTQYF
.	TRBJ1-2	TRBV29-1	CSVEDPGDGYTF
.	.	TRBV6-5	CASRDSRGGSYNEQYF
.	TRBJ1-5	TRBV29-1	CSVAAGNGNQPQHF
.	.	TRBV6-6	CASSDSTGLYEQYF
.	TRBJ2-7	TRBV3-1	CASSRGWGLSEQYF
TRBD2	TRBJ2-4	TRBV6-2/TRBV6-3	CASSPSSGSYIQYF
TRBD2	TRBJ2-5	TRBV20-1	CSAPTSSVTQYF
.	TRBJ2-1	TRBV24-1	CATSDSTASSYNEQFF
TRBD2	TRBJ2-3	TRBV27	CASSLSPPLASGRANTQYF
.	TRBJ2-7	TRBV11-1	CASSLGTTLSYEQYF
TRBD1	TRBJ1-4	TRBV29-1	CSVGWRGRTNEKLFF
TRBD1	TRBJ1-6	TRBV30	CAWSRTGPMGSPLHF
.	TRBJ1-4	TRBV3-1	CASSQAASREKLFF
.	TRBJ2-1	TRBV30	CAWTSRSSYNEQFF
.	TRBJ1-1	TRBV6-5	CASSYSRDVTFF
.	TRBJ1-2	TRBV4-2	CASSQDGRSYGYTF
.	TRBJ1-2	TRBV10-2	CASSESVRGVGYTF
TRBD1	.	TRBV27	CASSPTTGGRETQYF
.	TRBJ1-2	TRBV9	CASSVDKGGRSYGYTF
TRBD1	TRBJ1-4	TRBV20-1	CSSRLLATGEGEKLFF
.	TRBJ1-6	TRBV7-8	CASSFGSSYNSPLHF
TRBD2	TRBJ2-3	TRBV20-1	CSAHPGLASDTQYF
.	TRBJ2-5	TRBV29-1	CSGDSGAETQYF